This paragraph covers one T cell receptor beta chain sequence. TCRdb's copy holds only in-frame clones and misses some; the assay was immunoSEQ multiplex PCR. The data hold 100,000 or so clones, with about 94% observed a single time. These data come from a study of T cell changes during pregnancy in multiple sclerosis. The CDR3 has 15 amino acids. CDR1 and CDR2 (germline): SGHTA, FQGNSA. Unmatched junction bases numbered 9, after V lost 6 bases and J lost 8 bases. This receptor was identified in a female donor with multiple sclerosis, enrolled in a pregnancy study. Material: peripheral blood, obtained in the third trimester of pregnancy. V is TRBV7-2 and J is TRBJ2-1, with 11 bases fitting TRBD2. As DNA, the CDR3 is TGTGCCAGCAGTTTTAGCGGGAGGGCCCGCGATGAGCAGTTCTTC. This translates into CASSFSGRARDEQFF.